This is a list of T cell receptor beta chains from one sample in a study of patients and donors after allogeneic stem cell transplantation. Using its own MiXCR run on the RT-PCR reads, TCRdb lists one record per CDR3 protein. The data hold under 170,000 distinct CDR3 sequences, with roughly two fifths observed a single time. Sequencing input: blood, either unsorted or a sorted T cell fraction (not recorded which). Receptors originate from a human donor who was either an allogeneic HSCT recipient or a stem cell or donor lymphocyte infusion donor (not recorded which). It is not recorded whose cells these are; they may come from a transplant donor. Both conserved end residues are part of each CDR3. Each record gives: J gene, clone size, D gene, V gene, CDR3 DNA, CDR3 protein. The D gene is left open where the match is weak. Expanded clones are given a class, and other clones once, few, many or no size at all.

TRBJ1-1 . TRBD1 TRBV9 TGTGCCAGCAGCGTAGGACAGGGGGCTATTGAAGCTTTCTTT CASSVGQGAIEAFF
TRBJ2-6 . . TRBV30 TGTGCCTGGAGTTCTCCATGGGAATTCGGGGCCAACGTCCTGACTTTC CAWSSPWEFGANVLTF
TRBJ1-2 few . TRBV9 TGTGCCAGCAGCGTAGGGCAGGGATGGGACGGCTACACCTTC CASSVGQGWDGYTF
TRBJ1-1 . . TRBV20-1 TGCAGTGGTTCGTTACAGCCTGAAGCTTTCTTT CSGSLQPEAFF
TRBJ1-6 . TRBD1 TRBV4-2 TGTGCCAGCAGCCAAGATAGGAGGACAGGGGATTCACCCCTCCACTTT CASSQDRRTGDSPLHF
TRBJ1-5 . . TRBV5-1 TGCGCCAGCAGCCTCGACGCGGGCAGGAATCAGCCCCAGCATTTT CASSLDAGRNQPQHF
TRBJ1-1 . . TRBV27 TGTGCCAGCAGTTGGTTTATGAACACTGAAGCTTTCTTT CASSWFMNTEAFF
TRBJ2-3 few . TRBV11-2 TGTGCCAGCAGCTTAGTAAATATCTTAGGCACAGATACGCAGTATTTT CASSLVNILGTDTQYF
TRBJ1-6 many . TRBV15 TGTGCCACCAGCCCCCGGGGACGGAATTCACCCCTCCACTTT CATSPRGRNSPLHF
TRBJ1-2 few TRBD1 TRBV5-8 TGTGCCAGCAGCTCCGGGACAGGAGACTTCTATGGCTACACCTTC CASSSGTGDFYGYTF
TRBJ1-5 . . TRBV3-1 TGTGCCAGCAGCCCGTTTCAGGGTCAGCCCCAGCATTTT CASSPFQGQPQHF
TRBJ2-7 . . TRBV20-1 TGCAGTGCTATGGAAGATTGGGGGTCCTACGAGCAGTACTTC CSAMEDWGSYEQYF
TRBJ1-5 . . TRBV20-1 TGCAGTGCTTCCCACTGGGGGGATGGCAATCAGCCCCAGCATTTT CSASHWGDGNQPQHF
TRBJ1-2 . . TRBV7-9 TGTGCCAGCAGCCCTGCCAGGAGAGGTGAGGGCTACACCTTC CASSPARRGEGYTF